A selection of T cell receptor beta chains follows, all from one sample in a study of T cell repertoires in cytomegalovirus infection. TCRdb re-analysed the reads in MiXCR, keeping a single row per CDR3 protein. The data show 150,000 to 200,000 distinct CDR3 sequences, with roughly a fifth seen just once and 2.9% held by the top ten. Sequenced: PBMCs. The receptor source for this set is a human donor in good health (CMV status not recorded). Some clones in this sample may be carry-over from other donors' samples. The CDR3 runs from the conserved cysteine through the conserved F or W. Fields, in order: CDR3 length, J gene, V gene, D gene, clone size, CDR3 DNA, CDR3 protein. A D gene is named only where the DNA matches it firmly. Some rows mark clone size as missing; the rest say once, few, many or name a class of expanded clone.

cdr3_length: 11; j_call: TRBJ2-1; v_call: TRBV29-1; d_call: .; clone_size: few; cdr3_nt: TGCAGCGTCGGTGAAAGGCGCGAGCAGTTCTTC; cdr3_aa: CSVGERREQFF
cdr3_length: 15; j_call: TRBJ2-7; v_call: TRBV15; d_call: TRBD1; clone_size: .; cdr3_nt: TGTGCCACCAAGGACGGGACAGGGGCCAGCTACGAGCAGTACTTC; cdr3_aa: CATKDGTGASYEQYF
cdr3_length: 15; j_call: TRBJ1-1; v_call: TRBV7-3; d_call: .; clone_size: .; cdr3_nt: TGTGCCAGCAGCTTAAGTAGATCCCGGTACACTGAAGCTTTCTTT; cdr3_aa: CASSLSRSRYTEAFF
cdr3_length: 15; j_call: TRBJ2-5; v_call: TRBV7-6; d_call: TRBD2; clone_size: few; cdr3_nt: TGTGCCAGCAGCTCCGGACTAGCGGGACAAGAGACCCAGTACTTC; cdr3_aa: CASSSGLAGQETQYF
cdr3_length: 14; j_call: TRBJ2-7; v_call: TRBV20-1; d_call: TRBD1; clone_size: .; cdr3_nt: TGCAGTGCTTTAGGGAGACAGGGTTCCTACGAGCAGTACTTC; cdr3_aa: CSALGRQGSYEQYF
cdr3_length: 15; j_call: TRBJ1-2; v_call: TRBV28; d_call: TRBD1; clone_size: few; cdr3_nt: TGTGCCAGCAGTTTATGGACAGGGGGCAGCTATGGCTACACCTTC; cdr3_aa: CASSLWTGGSYGYTF
cdr3_length: 15; j_call: TRBJ2-7; v_call: TRBV20-1; d_call: .; clone_size: .; cdr3_nt: TGCAGTGCTTTACCCCCCCGCGGGGCCGGCTACGAGCAGTACTTC; cdr3_aa: CSALPPRGAGYEQYF
cdr3_length: 15; j_call: TRBJ1-2; v_call: TRBV20-1; d_call: TRBD1; clone_size: .; cdr3_nt: TGCAGTGCGGAACCGACAGGGGCCCTGAACTATGGCTACACCTTC; cdr3_aa: CSAEPTGALNYGYTF
cdr3_length: 11; j_call: TRBJ1-1; v_call: TRBV10-3; d_call: .; clone_size: once; cdr3_nt: TGTGCCATCAGGTTTAACACTGAAGCTTTCTTT; cdr3_aa: CAIRFNTEAFF
cdr3_length: 12; j_call: TRBJ2-7; v_call: TRBV5-1; d_call: .; clone_size: .; cdr3_nt: TGCGCCAGCAGCTTGAGTGACTACGAGCAGTACTTC; cdr3_aa: CASSLSDYEQYF
cdr3_length: 15; j_call: TRBJ2-1; v_call: TRBV7-6; d_call: TRBD2; clone_size: .; cdr3_nt: TGTGCCAGCAGCTTTATAGCGGGGGATAAGAATGAGCAGTTCTTC; cdr3_aa: CASSFIAGDKNEQFF
cdr3_length: 15; j_call: TRBJ2-3; v_call: TRBV5-1; d_call: TRBD2; clone_size: .; cdr3_nt: TGCGCCAGCAGCTCAACTAGCGGGAAGGAAGATACGCCGTATTTT; cdr3_aa: CASSSTSGKEDTPYF
cdr3_length: 14; j_call: TRBJ2-2; v_call: TRBV28; d_call: .; clone_size: few; cdr3_nt: TGTGCCAGCAGCATGGCGTCCGGGGCCGGGGAGCTGTTTTTT; cdr3_aa: CASSMASGAGELFF
cdr3_length: 16; j_call: TRBJ2-7; v_call: TRBV19; d_call: TRBD2; clone_size: few; cdr3_nt: TGTGCCAGTAGTACCTTAGCGGGGGCACCACTCTACGAGCAGTACTTC; cdr3_aa: CASSTLAGAPLYEQYF
cdr3_length: 15; j_call: TRBJ2-2; v_call: TRBV2; d_call: TRBD2; clone_size: few; cdr3_nt: TGTGCCAGCAGTCCCTGGGCGGGGGGCACCGGGGAGCTGTTTTTT; cdr3_aa: CASSPWAGGTGELFF
cdr3_length: 15; j_call: TRBJ2-7; v_call: TRBV7-2; d_call: TRBD2; clone_size: many; cdr3_nt: TGTGCCAGCAGCCGAGGGACTAGCGGGACCTACGAGCAGTACTTC; cdr3_aa: CASSRGTSGTYEQYF
cdr3_length: 16; j_call: TRBJ1-4; v_call: TRBV7-9; d_call: TRBD1; clone_size: few; cdr3_nt: TGTGCCAGCAGCCGGGACAGCGCTACCTCAAATGAAAAACTGTTTTTT; cdr3_aa: CASSRDSATSNEKLFF
cdr3_length: 15; j_call: TRBJ2-2; v_call: TRBV7-3; d_call: TRBD2; clone_size: .; cdr3_nt: TGTGCCAGCAGCCCGACTAGCCAGGGCACCGGGGAGCTGTTTTTT; cdr3_aa: CASSPTSQGTGELFF
cdr3_length: 18; j_call: TRBJ1-4; v_call: TRBV14; d_call: .; clone_size: many; cdr3_nt: TGTGCCAGCAGCCAAGAAACCCCGGGGGATGTCGGTAGTGAAAAACTGTTTTTT; cdr3_aa: CASSQETPGDVGSEKLFF
cdr3_length: 15; j_call: TRBJ2-1; v_call: TRBV6-1; d_call: TRBD2; clone_size: .; cdr3_nt: TGTGCCAGCAGTGAAGGGACTAGCGGGCACAATGAGCAGTTCTTC; cdr3_aa: CASSEGTSGHNEQFF
cdr3_length: 13; j_call: TRBJ2-3; v_call: TRBV5-1; d_call: .; clone_size: .; cdr3_nt: TGCGCCAGCACGGGACCAGACACAGATACGCAGTATTTT; cdr3_aa: CASTGPDTDTQYF
cdr3_length: 16; j_call: TRBJ1-5; v_call: TRBV12-3/TRBV12-4; d_call: .; clone_size: .; cdr3_nt: TGTGCCAGCAACACCCAGGGTGGGGGGGGGGTCCAGCCCCAGCATTTT; cdr3_aa: CASNTQGGGGVQPQHF
cdr3_length: 14; j_call: TRBJ2-3; v_call: TRBV6-1; d_call: TRBD2; clone_size: .; cdr3_nt: TGTGCCAGCAGCAACCTAGCGGGCGCAGATACGCAGTATTTT; cdr3_aa: CASSNLAGADTQYF
cdr3_length: 14; j_call: TRBJ1-2; v_call: TRBV6-5; d_call: TRBD1; clone_size: .; cdr3_nt: TGTGCCAGCAGCCAACCGGGACAGGACGCCGGCTACACCTTC; cdr3_aa: CASSQPGQDAGYTF
cdr3_length: 14; j_call: TRBJ1-1; v_call: TRBV7-3; d_call: .; clone_size: many; cdr3_nt: TGTGCCAGCAGCCATCAGGGGCGAGGCACTGAAGCTTTCTTT; cdr3_aa: CASSHQGRGTEAFF
cdr3_length: 16; j_call: TRBJ1-5; v_call: TRBV19; d_call: TRBD1; clone_size: .; cdr3_nt: TGTGCAAGTAGTATTCGGCAGGGGGCAAGCAATCAGCCCCAGCATTTT; cdr3_aa: CASSIRQGASNQPQHF
cdr3_length: 15; j_call: TRBJ1-1; v_call: TRBV7-2; d_call: .; clone_size: many; cdr3_nt: TGTGCCAGCAAGAGCGCCGGAGGTCTGAACACTGAAGCTTTCTTT; cdr3_aa: CASKSAGGLNTEAFF
cdr3_length: 15; j_call: TRBJ2-5; v_call: TRBV7-8; d_call: TRBD2; clone_size: .; cdr3_nt: TGTGCCAGCAGCTTAGAGCGACTAGCAGCGGCGGCCCAGTACTTC; cdr3_aa: CASSLERLAAAAQYF
cdr3_length: 16; j_call: TRBJ1-5; v_call: TRBV4-3; d_call: .; clone_size: .; cdr3_nt: TGCGCCAGCAGCCAAGGACCGGCAGGGAATACTCAGCCCCAGCATTTT; cdr3_aa: CASSQGPAGNTQPQHF
cdr3_length: 16; j_call: TRBJ1-1; v_call: TRBV27; d_call: .; clone_size: .; cdr3_nt: TGTGCCAGCAGTCCCCGGGGAGGCCTGATGAACACTGAAGCTTTCTTT; cdr3_aa: CASSPRGGLMNTEAFF
cdr3_length: 15; j_call: TRBJ2-1; v_call: TRBV5-1; d_call: .; clone_size: few; cdr3_nt: TGCGCCAGCAGCCTCGAAGCCCCCTCCTACAATGAGCAGTTCTTC; cdr3_aa: CASSLEAPSYNEQFF
cdr3_length: 13; j_call: TRBJ2-5; v_call: TRBV7-6; d_call: .; clone_size: many; cdr3_nt: TGTGCCAGCAGCTTATCTGGGGAAGAGACCCAGTACTTC; cdr3_aa: CASSLSGEETQYF
cdr3_length: 15; j_call: TRBJ2-6; v_call: TRBV12-3/TRBV12-4; d_call: .; clone_size: .; cdr3_nt: TGTGCCAGCAGGGGCTCTCCCCCTGGGGCCAACGTCCTGACTTTC; cdr3_aa: CASRGSPPGANVLTF
cdr3_length: 15; j_call: TRBJ2-1; v_call: TRBV5-1; d_call: TRBD2; clone_size: few; cdr3_nt: TGCGCCAGCAGCTTGGACGCGGGAGCCTACAATGAGCAGTTCTTC; cdr3_aa: CASSLDAGAYNEQFF
cdr3_length: 14; j_call: TRBJ2-5; v_call: TRBV2; d_call: .; clone_size: .; cdr3_nt: TGTGCCAGCAGTGCCCACCATAACTTGGAGACCCAGTACTTC; cdr3_aa: CASSAHHNLETQYF
cdr3_length: 14; j_call: TRBJ1-2; v_call: TRBV7-6; d_call: TRBD1; clone_size: few; cdr3_nt: TGTGCCAGCAGCTCTTCAGGGGGAGCCTATGGCTACACCTTC; cdr3_aa: CASSSSGGAYGYTF
cdr3_length: 12; j_call: TRBJ1-5; v_call: TRBV12-3/TRBV12-4; d_call: .; clone_size: few; cdr3_nt: TGTGCCAGCAGTCCCCGCAATCAGCCCCAGCATTTT; cdr3_aa: CASSPRNQPQHF